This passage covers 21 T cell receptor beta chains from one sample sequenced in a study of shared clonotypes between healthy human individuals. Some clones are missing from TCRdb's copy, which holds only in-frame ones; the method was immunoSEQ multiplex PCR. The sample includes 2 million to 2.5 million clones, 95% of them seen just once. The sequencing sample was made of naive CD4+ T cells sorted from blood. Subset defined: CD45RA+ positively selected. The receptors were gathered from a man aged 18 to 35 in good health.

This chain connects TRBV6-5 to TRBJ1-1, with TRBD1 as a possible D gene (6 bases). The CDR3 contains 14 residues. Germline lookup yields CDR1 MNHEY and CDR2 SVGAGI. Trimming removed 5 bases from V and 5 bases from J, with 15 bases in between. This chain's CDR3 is CASSVTEGGTEAFF. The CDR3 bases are TGTGCCAGCAGTGTCACAGAGGGGGGGACTGAAGCTTTCTTT.

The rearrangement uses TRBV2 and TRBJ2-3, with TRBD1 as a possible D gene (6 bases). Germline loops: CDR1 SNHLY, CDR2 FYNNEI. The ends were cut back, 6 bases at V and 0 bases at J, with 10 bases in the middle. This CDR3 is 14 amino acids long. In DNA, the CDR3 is TGTGCCAGCAGCCCCGACAGGAGCACAGATACGCAGTATTTT. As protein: CASSPDRSTDTQYF.

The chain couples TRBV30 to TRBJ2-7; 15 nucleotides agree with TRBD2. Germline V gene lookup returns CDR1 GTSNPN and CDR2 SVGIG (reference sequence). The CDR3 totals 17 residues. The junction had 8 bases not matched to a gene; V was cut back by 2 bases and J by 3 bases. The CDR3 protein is CAWSLRTSGRDRYEQYF. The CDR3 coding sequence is TGTGCCTGGAGTCTTCGGACTAGCGGGAGGGACCGCTACGAGCAGTACTTC.

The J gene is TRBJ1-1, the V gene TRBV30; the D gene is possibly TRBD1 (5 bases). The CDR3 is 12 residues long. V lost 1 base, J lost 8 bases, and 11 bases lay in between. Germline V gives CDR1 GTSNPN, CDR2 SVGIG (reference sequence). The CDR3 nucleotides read TGTGCCTGGAGTGGTGGGGGTGTGGAAGCTTTCTTT. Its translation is CAWSGGGVEAFF.

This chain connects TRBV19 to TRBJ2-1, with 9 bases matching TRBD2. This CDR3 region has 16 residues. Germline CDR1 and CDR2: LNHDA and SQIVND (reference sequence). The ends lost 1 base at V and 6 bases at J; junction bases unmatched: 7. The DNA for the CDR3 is TGTGCCAGTAGTATAGGGAGTAGCGGGAGAATCAATGAGCAGTTCTTC. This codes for CASSIGSSGRINEQFF.

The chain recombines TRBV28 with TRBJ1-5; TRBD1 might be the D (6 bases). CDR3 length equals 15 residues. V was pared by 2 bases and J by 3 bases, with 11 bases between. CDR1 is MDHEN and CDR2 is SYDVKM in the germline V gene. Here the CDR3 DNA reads TGTGCCAGCAGTTTACGGGGACATCCCAATCAGCCCCAGCATTTT. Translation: CASSLRGHPNQPQHF.

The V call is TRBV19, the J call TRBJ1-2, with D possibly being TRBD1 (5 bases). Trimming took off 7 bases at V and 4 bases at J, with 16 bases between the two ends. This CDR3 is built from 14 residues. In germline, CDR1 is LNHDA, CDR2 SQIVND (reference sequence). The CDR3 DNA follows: TGTGCCAGTACCCCCCAGGGTAACGGCTATGGCTACACCTTC. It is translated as CASTPQGNGYGYTF.

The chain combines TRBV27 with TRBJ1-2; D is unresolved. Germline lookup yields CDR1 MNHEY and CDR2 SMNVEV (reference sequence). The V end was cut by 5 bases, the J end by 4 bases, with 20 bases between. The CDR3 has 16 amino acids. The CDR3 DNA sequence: TGTGCCAGCAGTCTCGCCCCCGGGCAGTCCTTCTATGGCTACACCTTC. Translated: CASSLAPGQSFYGYTF.

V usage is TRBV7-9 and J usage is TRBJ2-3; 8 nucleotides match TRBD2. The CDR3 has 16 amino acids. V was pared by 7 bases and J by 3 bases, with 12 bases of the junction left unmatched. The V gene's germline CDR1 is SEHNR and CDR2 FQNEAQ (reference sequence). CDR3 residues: CASTSGGGSWTDTQYF. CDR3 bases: TGTGCCAGCACCTCCGGCGGGGGGTCGTGGACAGATACGCAGTATTTT.

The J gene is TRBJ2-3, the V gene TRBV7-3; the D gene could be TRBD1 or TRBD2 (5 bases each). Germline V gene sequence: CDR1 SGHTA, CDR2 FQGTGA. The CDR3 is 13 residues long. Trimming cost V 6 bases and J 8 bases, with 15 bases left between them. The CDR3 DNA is TGTGCCAGCAGTGGTACGGGGACCGGTACGCAGTATTTT. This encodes CASSGTGTGTQYF.

The CDR3 sequence: CASSRVFGGGGNSPLHF. CDR3 in DNA: TGTGCCAGCAGCCGCGTATTCGGCGGCGGTGGGAATTCACCCCTCCACTTT. V usage is TRBV11-2 and J usage is TRBJ1-6; D uncertain. V was cut by 5 bases and J by 7 bases, with 21 bases left in between. CDR1 is SGHAT, CDR2 FQNNGV, per germline. CDR3 size: 17 residues.

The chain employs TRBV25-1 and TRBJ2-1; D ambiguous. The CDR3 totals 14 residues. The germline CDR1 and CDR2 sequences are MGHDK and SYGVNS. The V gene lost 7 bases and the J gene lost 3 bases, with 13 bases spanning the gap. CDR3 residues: CASKETRFYNEQFF. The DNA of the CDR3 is TGTGCCAGCAAGGAAACAAGGTTCTACAATGAGCAGTTCTTC.

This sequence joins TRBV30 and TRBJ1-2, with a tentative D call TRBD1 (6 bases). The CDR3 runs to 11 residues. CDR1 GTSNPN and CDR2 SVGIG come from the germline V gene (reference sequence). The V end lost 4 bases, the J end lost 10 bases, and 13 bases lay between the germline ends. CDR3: CAWKGDISYTF. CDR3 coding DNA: TGTGCCTGGAAAGGGGACATTTCCTACACCTTC.

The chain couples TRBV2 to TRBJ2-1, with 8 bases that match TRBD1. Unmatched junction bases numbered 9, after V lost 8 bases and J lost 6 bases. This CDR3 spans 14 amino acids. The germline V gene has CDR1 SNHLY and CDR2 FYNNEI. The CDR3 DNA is TGTGCCAGCTCATCCTATACAGGGGGCAATGAGCAGTTCTTC. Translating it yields CASSSYTGGNEQFF.

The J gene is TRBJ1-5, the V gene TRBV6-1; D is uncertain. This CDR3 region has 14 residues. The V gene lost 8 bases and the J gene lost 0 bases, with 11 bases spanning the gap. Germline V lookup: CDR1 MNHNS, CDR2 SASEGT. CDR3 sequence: CASAGSHSNQPQHF. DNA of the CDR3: TGTGCCAGCGCGGGCAGCCATAGCAATCAGCCCCAGCATTTT.

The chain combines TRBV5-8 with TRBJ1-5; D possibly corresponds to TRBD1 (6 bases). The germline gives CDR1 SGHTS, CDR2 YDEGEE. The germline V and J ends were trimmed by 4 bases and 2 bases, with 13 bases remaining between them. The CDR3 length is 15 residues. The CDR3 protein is CASSGRQVRNQPQHF. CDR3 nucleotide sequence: TGTGCCAGCAGCGGGAGACAGGTTCGCAATCAGCCCCAGCATTTT.

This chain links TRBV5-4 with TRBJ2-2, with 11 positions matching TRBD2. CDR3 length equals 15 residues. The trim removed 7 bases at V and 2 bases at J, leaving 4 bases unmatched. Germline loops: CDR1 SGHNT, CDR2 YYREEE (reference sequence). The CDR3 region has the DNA TGTGCCAGCCTAACTAGCGGGAGAAACACCGGGGAGCTGTTTTTT. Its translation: CASLTSGRNTGELFF.

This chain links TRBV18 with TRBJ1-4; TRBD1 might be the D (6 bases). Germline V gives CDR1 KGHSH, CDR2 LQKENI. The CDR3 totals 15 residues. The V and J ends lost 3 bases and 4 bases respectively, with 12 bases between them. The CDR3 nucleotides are TGTGCCAGCTCACCGACGGACAGCCTTAATGAAAAACTGTTTTTT. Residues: CASSPTDSLNEKLFF.

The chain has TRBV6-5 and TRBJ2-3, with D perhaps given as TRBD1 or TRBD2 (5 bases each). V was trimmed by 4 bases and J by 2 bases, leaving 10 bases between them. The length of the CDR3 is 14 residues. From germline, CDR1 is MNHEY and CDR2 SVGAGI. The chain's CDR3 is CASSSGRNTDTQYF. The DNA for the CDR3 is TGTGCCAGCAGTTCGGGACGGAACACAGATACGCAGTATTTT.

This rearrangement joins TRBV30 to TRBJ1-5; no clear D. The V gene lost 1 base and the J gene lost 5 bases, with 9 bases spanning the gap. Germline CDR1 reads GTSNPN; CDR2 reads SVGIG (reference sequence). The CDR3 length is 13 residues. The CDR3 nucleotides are TGTGCCTGGAGTGGACGGTATGATCAGCCCCAGCATTTT. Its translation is CAWSGRYDQPQHF.

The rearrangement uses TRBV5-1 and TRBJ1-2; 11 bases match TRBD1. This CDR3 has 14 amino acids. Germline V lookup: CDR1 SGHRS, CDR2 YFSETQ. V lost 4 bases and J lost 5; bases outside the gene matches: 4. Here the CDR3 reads CASSPGQGEYGYTF. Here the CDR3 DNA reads TGCGCCAGCAGCCCGGGACAGGGGGAATATGGCTACACCTTC.